The 3 T cell receptor beta chains reported below all come from one sample, sequenced in a study of cytomegalovirus exposure and HLA in healthy donors. The method was immunoSEQ multiplex PCR; TCRdb's version includes in-frame clones alone and lacks a portion of them. The sample contains about 140,000 clones, 70% to 90% of which appear only once. The sequencing sample was made of PBMCs. These receptors all come from a woman aged 18-29 years in good health and CMV-seropositive.

The chain carries TRBV6-6 and TRBJ2-1; tentatively, D is TRBD2 (6 bases). CDR3 length equals 11 residues. Germline V gene sequence: CDR1 MNHNY, CDR2 SVGAGI (reference sequence). The V and J ends lost 9 bases and 9 bases respectively, with 12 bases between them. The CDR3 DNA reads as TGTGCCAGTCGTATGGGGGGTGAGCAGTTCTTC. This encodes CASRMGGEQFF.

This rearrangement joins TRBV7-9 to TRBJ2-1, with D tentatively TRBD1 (5 bases). The CDR3 contains 13 residues. The V and J ends lost 1 base and 10 bases respectively, with 11 bases between them. Germline loops: CDR1 SEHNR, CDR2 FQNEAQ (reference sequence). CDR3 residues: CASSLEGAMEQFF. The CDR3 coding sequence is TGTGCCAGCAGCTTAGAAGGGGCAATGGAGCAGTTCTTC.

J is TRBJ2-5 and V is TRBV9; possibly TRBD2 for D (5 bases). The CDR3 has 15 residues. Per germline, CDR1 SGDLS and CDR2 YYNGEE. V was clipped by 4 bases and J by 2 bases, with 15 bases between them. The CDR3, as DNA: TGTGCCAGCAGCCCGCCTGCGGGCGGACAAGAGACCCAGTACTTC. Its protein is CASSPPAGGQETQYF.